These T cell receptor beta chains were read from a single sample in a study of blood T cell repertoires in COVID-19. TCRdb's table, derived via immunoSEQ multiplex PCR, lists solely in-frame clones and lacks some. Of 100,000 to 150,000 clones listed, just under 85% are singletons. The sequenced sample consisted of peripheral blood. Receptors originate from a woman aged 50 to 60 with acute or convalescent COVID-19. CDR3s include the opening cysteine and the closing phenylalanine or tryptophan.

>TRBJ1-6|TRBV27
CASSLSGGAPNSPLHF
>TRBJ2-3|TRBV5-5
CASSSAGASTDTQYF
>TRBJ2-3|TRBV9
CASSVADRGIVGSTDTQYF
>TRBJ1-4|TRBV6-5
CASSLLTGEDEKLFF
>TRBJ2-7|TRBV30
CAWGLAGGLTYEQYF
>TRBJ2-7|TRBV19
CASSIARGSYEQYF
>TRBJ2-1|TRBV6-5
CASSLVTGGVNEQFF
>TRBJ2-7|TRBV5-1
CASSLNSYEQYF
>TRBJ1-1|TRBV18
CASSPPTGVNTEAFF
>TRBJ1-5|TRBV30
CAWSRQDNQPQHF
>TRBJ1-1|TRBV7-8
CASSLVRGTNTEAFF
>TRBJ1-6|TRBV15
CATSRDVTPLHF
>TRBJ2-1|TRBV9
CASSVGGESYNEQFF
>TRBJ1-5|TRBV6-1
CASSENRYSNQPQHF
>TRBJ2-3|TRBV5-1
CASSINRVGTDTQYF
>TRBJ2-1|TRBV12-3/TRBV12-4
CASSSLGNEQFF
>TRBJ1-1|TRBV6-1
CASSEPRGVNTEAFF
>TRBJ1-4|TRBV5-1
CASSLATGGIEKLFF
>TRBJ1-2|TRBV15
CATRTGEESGYTF
>TRBJ1-5|TRBV19
CASPIGPGQSNQPQHF
>TRBJ1-1|TRBV6-1
CASSDEGGLTHTEAFF
>TRBJ2-2|TRBV19
CASQFLSIHTGELFF